Below, 29 T cell receptor beta chains from the same sample are listed, as sequenced in a study of T cell repertoires in cytomegalovirus infection (dated by TCRdb to between 2017 and 2020). The label giving this sample's treatment or condition can be read as: in vitro stimulation with specific CMV peptide epitopes to enrich CMV-specific T cells. Their target antigens are unknown. These reads were obtained on an Illumina HiSeq 1500. In-frame beta chains were kept once TCRdb had trimmed the public reads at Q25 with fastp and called clones with MiXCR. Under each unique CDR3 protein, matching rows form one entry showing the most common genes and DNA. For this sample there are about half a million distinct CDR3 sequences; 30% to 40% appear just once. Roughly 15% of the sample is taken by the ten largest. The sample in question was cultured PBMCs, obtained from culture after CMV antigen stimulation. Source of these receptors: a human donor in good health (CMV status not recorded). Some clones in this sample may be carry-over from other donors' samples.

The J gene is TRBJ2-5, the V gene TRBV6-6; 9 bases are a match to TRBD1. The trim removed 7 bases at V and 5 bases at J, leaving 8 bases unmatched. The CDR3 runs to 14 residues. CDR1 is MNHNY and CDR2 is SVGAGI in the germline V gene (reference sequence). The CDR3, as DNA: TGTGCCAGCAACGAACAGGGGGCGGGTGAGACCCAGTACTTC. Translation gives CASNEQGAGETQYF.

There are a few counts of this clonotype. The chain links TRBV18 to TRBJ1-1, with unresolved D. There are 13 residues in the CDR3. Trimming removed 1 base from V and 6 bases from J, with 9 bases in between. Per the germline V gene, CDR1 is KGHSH and CDR2 is LQKENI. CDR3 loop: CASSPLDGSEAFF. The CDR3 bases are TGTGCCAGCTCACCACTCGACGGTTCTGAAGCTTTCTTT.

This clonotype was counted ten times or more. The chain combines TRBV7-2 with TRBJ2-5; D ambiguous. V was clipped by 3 bases and J by 0 bases, with 11 bases between them. In germline, CDR1 is SGHTA, CDR2 FQGNSA. The CDR3 totals 15 residues. The DNA for the CDR3 is TGTGCCAGCAGCTTGGTAAAGGTCTACCAAGAGACCCAGTACTTC. Translation gives CASSLVKVYQETQYF.

The rearrangement links TRBV19 to TRBJ2-7; unclear D gene. V dropped 3 bases and J dropped 2 bases, with 14 bases sitting between them. The CDR3 totals 15 residues. Germline CDR1 is LNHDA and CDR2 is SQIVND (reference sequence). For the CDR3, the DNA is TGTGCCAGTAGTATCGGTATTGGATACACCTACGAGCAGTACGTC. Amino acid sequence: CASSIGIGYTYEQYV.

This clonotype was found once. The CDR3, as DNA: TGTGCCAGCAGCTTTCACCCAGGGGGCAATCAGCCCCAGCATTTT. It yields the protein CASSFHPGGNQPQHF. The chain joins TRBV5-6 to TRBJ1-5; D might be TRBD1 (6 bases). The germline gives CDR1 SGHDT, CDR2 YYEEEE. The length of the CDR3 is 15 residues. V dropped 2 bases and J dropped 2 bases, with 11 bases sitting between them.

The chain couples TRBV7-2 to TRBJ2-7; a weak D match, TRBD2 (5 bases). Trimming shortened V by 1 base and J by 6 bases, and 13 bases separated the two germline ends. This CDR3 has 14 residues. Germline loops: CDR1 SGHTA, CDR2 FQGNSA. This CDR3 is CASSLGVRAGEQYF. The CDR3 coding sequence is TGTGCCAGCAGCTTAGGGGTGAGGGCAGGCGAGCAGTACTTC.

The chain couples TRBV7-2 to TRBJ2-7; 12 nucleotides line up with TRBD2. This CDR3 has 14 residues. From germline, CDR1 is SGHTA and CDR2 FQGNSA. The V gene end was trimmed by 5 bases and the J gene end by 4 bases; junction bases not matched to a gene: 3. The CDR3 DNA reads as TGTGCCAGCAGCGGACTAGCGGGAAATTACGAGCAGTACTTC. Amino acids: CASSGLAGNYEQYF.

The gene calls are TRBV7-2 and TRBJ2-3; possible D gene TRBD1, 5 bases. CDR3 length: 14 residues. Germline V gene lookup returns CDR1 SGHTA and CDR2 FQGNSA. With 3 bases removed from V and 5 bases from J, the gap between germline ends came to 12 bases. CDR3 DNA: TGTGCCAGCAGCTTCAATCTCAGGGTAGATACGCAGTATTTT. Its translation: CASSFNLRVDTQYF. Using reference TRBV7-2 and TRBJ2-3 for the parts outside the CDR3, the full variable domain is GAGVSQSPSNKVTEKGKDVELRCDPISGHTALYWYRQSLGQGLEFLIYFQGNSAPDKSGLPSDRFSAERTGGSVSTLTIQRTQQEDSAVYLCASSFNLRVDTQYFGPGTRLTVL.

The V and J genes are TRBV19 and TRBJ2-1, with TRBD1 matching over 11 bases. Germline lookup yields CDR1 LNHDA and CDR2 SQIVND (reference sequence). CDR3 length: 15 amino acids. Trimming cost V 7 bases and J 1 base; bases outside gene matches: 3. This CDR3 reads CASTDRGRSYNEQFF. As DNA, the CDR3 is TGTGCCAGTACGGACAGGGGGCGATCCTACAATGAGCAGTTCTTC.

This clonotype was seen a few times. The genes are TRBV5-1 and TRBJ1-5, with a tentative D call TRBD1 (5 bases). CDR3 length: 15 amino acids. Germline CDR1 and CDR2: SGHRS and YFSETQ. The V end lost 5 bases, the J end lost 0 bases, and 12 bases lay between the germline ends. CDR3 in DNA: TGCGCCAGCAGACGGGACGGTTATAGCAATCAGCCCCAGCATTTT. This codes for CASRRDGYSNQPQHF.

This clonotype was counted ten times or more. The V gene is TRBV28, the J gene TRBJ2-5, with D unresolved. Looked up from germline, CDR1 is MDHEN and CDR2 is SYDVKM. The CDR3 runs to 12 residues. Between the trimmed V and J ends, which lost 2 bases and 2 bases, there was a span of 3 bases. The CDR3 here is CASSLVQETQYF. In nucleotides, the CDR3 is TGTGCCAGCAGTTTAGTACAAGAGACCCAGTACTTC.

The chain carries TRBV20-1 and TRBJ2-4; a possible D gene is TRBD2 (5 bases). There are 14 residues in the CDR3. The V gene's germline CDR1 is DFQATT and CDR2 SNEGSKA (reference sequence). Trimming took 3 bases from V and 0 from J, leaving 9 bases between them. The CDR3 region has the DNA TGCAGTGCTAGCCGCGGGCTAGCCAAAAACATTCAGTACTTC. Its protein product is CSASRGLAKNIQYF.

Note on this clonotype: A much larger clone differs from this one at a single base, so this may be a read error. This chain joins TRBV6-1 and TRBJ2-4; 10 nucleotides match TRBD1. Germline V gene sequence: CDR1 MNHNS, CDR2 SASEGT. The CDR3 spans 18 residues. The CDR3 bases are TGTGCCAGCGGCGGACAGGGGGAGGTAGCGCTAGCCAAAAGCATTCAGTACTTC. Its protein is CASGGQGEVALAKSIQYF.

As for this clonotype: This may stem from a read error, because a much larger clone lies one nucleotide away. This chain joins TRBV7-8 and TRBJ2-1, with 8 bases matching TRBD1. The CDR3 has 16 amino acids. From germline, CDR1 is SGHVS and CDR2 FQNEAQ. CDR3 bases: TGTGCCAGCAGAGCTTCGACGGGACAGGTCCACAATGAGCATTTCTTC. It codes for CASRASTGQVHNEHFF.

This clonotype showed up just a few times. The chain uses TRBV6-2 or TRBV6-3 and TRBJ2-7; TRBD2 agrees at 9 bases. CDR1 is MNHEY, CDR2 SVGEGT, per germline. This CDR3 spans 15 amino acids. V trimming: 5 bases; J trimming: 6 bases; junction bases outside the gene matches: 11. CDR3 sequence: CASSPPSGRIFEQYF. The DNA of the CDR3 is TGTGCCAGCAGTCCCCCCAGCGGGAGGATATTCGAGCAGTACTTC.

V and J are TRBV7-2 and TRBJ1-2, with D unclear. In germline, CDR1 is SGHTA, CDR2 FQGNSA. The V and J ends lost 1 base and 0 bases respectively, with 12 bases between them. The CDR3 covers 16 residues. The CDR3 loop reads CASSLVRSPPNYGYTF. CDR3 DNA sequence: TGTGCCAGCAGCTTAGTCAGGAGCCCGCCTAACTATGGCTACACCTTC.

The sample holds many counts of this clonotype. The V gene is TRBV11-3, the J gene TRBJ2-2; D call uncertain. The germline V gene encodes CDR1 SGHNT and CDR2 YENEEA. V was pared by 0 bases and J by 8 bases, with 7 bases between. The CDR3 covers 13 residues. The CDR3 spells CASSLDLRGELFF. CDR3 DNA: TGTGCCAGCAGCTTAGATCTAAGAGGGGAGCTGTTTTTT.

The rearrangement uses TRBV5-1 and TRBJ2-1, with TRBD2 matching over 7 bases. This CDR3 has 16 amino acids. Germline-derived CDR1 and CDR2 are SGHRS and YFSETQ. With 3 bases clipped from V and 5 bases from J, the junction kept 11 bases outside the gene matches. The CDR3 DNA is TGCGCCAGCAGCTCGAGGAGGCGGGAGACGCACAATGAGCAGTTCTTC. Amino acid sequence: CASSSRRRETHNEQFF.

In its sample, this clonotype was seen many times. J is TRBJ1-1 and V is TRBV12-3 or TRBV12-4, with TRBD1 matching 9 bases. V lost 4 bases to trimming and J lost 5 bases; unmatched junction nucleotides: 5. The CDR3 extends over 14 amino acids. The CDR3: CASSSQGAGTEAFF. CDR3 bases: TGTGCCAGCAGTTCACAGGGGGCTGGGACTGAAGCTTTCTTT.

This clonotype was found a few times. This chain connects TRBV7-2 to TRBJ2-1; D not certain. This CDR3 is 14 amino acids long. Looked up from germline, CDR1 is SGHTA and CDR2 is FQGNSA. V lost 3 bases to trimming and J lost 1 base, with 7 bases between them. The CDR3 spells CASSLDHSYNEQFF. Written as DNA, the CDR3 is TGTGCCAGCAGCTTGGACCATTCCTACAATGAGCAGTTCTTC.

This sequence joins TRBV6-2 or TRBV6-3 and TRBJ1-1; 7 positions match TRBD1. CDR1 is MNHEY, CDR2 SVGEGT, per germline. CDR3 size: 16 residues. J was trimmed by 5 bases and V by 2 bases; bases with no gene match: 11. The CDR3 sequence is CASSYLLTGLGTEAFF. DNA for the CDR3: TGTGCCAGCAGTTACCTCCTGACAGGGCTGGGGACTGAAGCTTTCTTT.

This clonotype was seen ten or more times. V usage is TRBV7-2 and J usage is TRBJ1-3; D is possibly TRBD1 (5 bases). There are 15 residues in the CDR3. CDR1 and CDR2 (germline): SGHTA, FQGNSA. V was pared by 5 bases and J by 1 base, with 12 bases between. This chain's CDR3 is CASSPEWGSGNTIYF. The CDR3 DNA sequence: TGTGCCAGCAGCCCCGAGTGGGGGTCTGGAAACACCATATATTTT. Supplemented by reference TRBV7-2 and TRBJ1-3, the full variable domain reads GAGVSQSPSNKVTEKGKDVELRCDPISGHTALYWYRQSLGQGLEFLIYFQGNSAPDKSGLPSDRFSAERTGGSVSTLTIQRTQQEDSAVYLCASSPEWGSGNTIYFGEGSWLTVV.

This clonotype was observed at least ten times. The chain carries TRBV28 and TRBJ1-5; perhaps TRBD1 as D (6 bases). V lost 3 bases to trimming and J lost 1 base, with 13 bases between them. CDR1 and CDR2 (germline): MDHEN, SYDVKM. The CDR3 loop spans 16 amino acids. Here the CDR3 DNA reads TGTGCCAGCAGTTTCGTTGGAGGGGGGAGCAATCAGCCCCAGCATTTT. It translates to CASSFVGGGSNQPQHF.

In this sample, this clonotype turned up many times. The rearrangement links TRBV7-2 to TRBJ2-1; 8 bases align to TRBD2. The CDR3 totals 11 residues. Germline values: CDR1 SGHTA, CDR2 FQGNSA. V lost 5 bases and J lost 10; bases outside the gene matches: 1. Written as DNA, the CDR3 is TGTGCCAGCAGCCAGCGGGGGGAGCAGTTCTTC. This codes for CASSQRGEQFF.

In its sample, this clonotype was seen a few times. The genes are TRBV18 and TRBJ2-4, with D possibly TRBD1 on 5 matching bases. V dropped 2 bases and J dropped 5 bases, with 7 bases sitting between them. Germline V gene lookup returns CDR1 KGHSH and CDR2 LQKENI. There are 13 residues in the CDR3. The CDR3 protein is CASSPLQENIQYF. The CDR3 coding sequence is TGTGCCAGCTCACCATTACAGGAAAACATTCAGTACTTC.

The chain employs TRBV6-2 or TRBV6-3 and TRBJ1-2; D unresolved. The CDR3 length is 12 residues. The germline V gene encodes CDR1 MNHEY and CDR2 SVGEGT. V lost 8 bases, J lost 4 bases, and 11 bases lay in between. This CDR3 reads CASSVDIYGYTF. In nucleotides, the CDR3 is TGTGCCAGCTCAGTAGACATCTATGGCTACACCTTC.

This clonotype was seen repeatedly, ten times or more. The rearrangement joins TRBV6-2 or TRBV6-3 to TRBJ2-3, with 7 bases fitting TRBD1. With V trimmed by 10 bases and J by 6 bases, 10 bases remained unmatched. Germline-derived CDR1 and CDR2 are MNHEY and SVGEGT. There are 13 residues in the CDR3. In DNA form, the CDR3 reads TGTGCCACCGAAGACAGGGATGTTGATACGCAGTATTTT. It codes for CATEDRDVDTQYF.

The V and J genes are TRBV6-1 and TRBJ1-2; 8 nucleotides match TRBD1. CDR1 is MNHNS and CDR2 is SASEGT in the germline V gene. The CDR3 is 13 amino acids. The ends lost 5 bases at V and 8 bases at J; junction bases unmatched: 7. The CDR3 is CASSLQGAAGYTF. The CDR3 region has the DNA TGTGCCAGCAGTCTCCAGGGGGCGGCGGGCTACACCTTC.

There are a few counts of this clonotype. This chain uses TRBV12-3 or TRBV12-4 with TRBJ1-1; D is unresolved. The CDR3 loop spans 11 amino acids. Trimming cost V 5 bases and J 2 bases, with 3 bases left between them. The CDR3 loop reads CASSDNTEAFF. In DNA, the CDR3 is TGTGCCAGCAGTGACAACACTGAAGCTTTCTTT.